The text below deals with one TCR beta chain. These data originate in a study of blood T cell repertoires in COVID-19. Study overall: Researchers got acute and convalescent COVID-19 samples from the United States, Italy and Spain. The cDNA or gDNA used as material had been derived from T cells, B-cell-depleted T cells, or PBMCs.

In the original processing: Estimation of nucleated cell counts was performed using reference gene primer amplification. Sequencing used immunoSEQ multiplex PCR; TCRdb keeps in-frame clones, though not all of them. V, J and clone size derive from that table, while D and trimming were established from the DNA sequence. The table records over 250,000 clones, 84% of them present only once. Enrolled during active infection, Seattle patients were then followed longitudinally. This CDR3 has 13 residues. V dropped 7 bases and J dropped 7 bases, with 16 bases sitting between them. Germline-derived CDR1 and CDR2 are LNHDA and SQIVND (reference sequence).

The V gene is TRBV19, the J gene TRBJ1-2; a possible D gene is TRBD1 (6 bases). Sequencing input: peripheral blood. The sequence was collected from a human donor with COVID-19, enrolled during active disease. The donor label of this sample is uncertain. The chain's CDR3 is CASNPTGTGGYTF. The CDR3 coding sequence is TGTGCCAGTAACCCTACAGGGACCGGTGGCTACACCTTC.